This TCR beta chain was identified during a study of shared clonotypes between healthy human individuals. The CDR3 is 12 amino acids. In germline, CDR1 is MNHEY, CDR2 SMNVEV (reference sequence). Trimming pared 3 bases from V and 5 bases from J, leaving 7 bases between. This clone was observed a few times. A clone one base away is much larger, so this may be a read error. Authors' processing steps: ImmunoSEQ supplied junction-only sequences lacking quality scores, so filtering was different. TCRdb's table, derived via immunoSEQ multiplex PCR, lists solely in-frame clones and lacks some. The V and J calls and clone size were taken over from that table, and D and trimming were inferred from the DNA. This table has 850,000 to 1,100,000 clones, approximately 77% appearing once.

The receptor was derived from a man younger than 35 in good health. Some clones in this sample may be carry-over from other donors' samples. The sample consisted of memory CD4+ T cells from PBMCs. The subset here: CD45RA-negative fraction. The chain recombines TRBV27 with TRBJ1-1; D is unresolved. The CDR3 loop is CASSFRGTEAFF. In nucleotides, the CDR3 is TGTGCCAGCAGTTTCCGAGGGACTGAAGCTTTCTTT.